Shown below are 28 T cell receptor beta chains from a single sample sequenced in a study of radiotherapy plus CTLA-4 blockade in lung cancer. Using immunoSEQ multiplex PCR, the repertoire was profiled, and TCRdb retains in-frame clones only, with some absent. The sample records approximately 45,000 clones, 63% being singletons. Sequences were derived from peripheral blood, sampled from a patient treated with radiotherapy plus ipilimumab. These receptors all stem from a human donor with non-small cell lung cancer who had a partial response to radiotherapy plus ipilimumab.

The chain uses TRBV30 and TRBJ1-1; D remains unclear. V lost 0 bases and J 7 bases, leaving 15 bases between the germline ends. CDR1 is GTSNPN and CDR2 is SVGIG in the germline V gene (reference sequence). The CDR3 loop spans 14 amino acids. CDR3 nucleotides: TGTGCCTGGAGTGTACTTGCGGAACCACGTGAAGCTTTCTTT. Amino acids: CAWSVLAEPREAFF. Complete variable domain (other parts from reference TRBV30 and TRBJ1-1): SQTIHQWPATLVQPVGSPLSLECTVEGTSNPNLYWYRQAAGRGLQLLFYSVGIGQISSEVPQNLSASRPQDRQFILSSKKLLLSDSGFYLCAWSVLAEPREAFFGQGTRLTVV.

About this clone: Other DNA sequences from this sample encode an identical CDR3 as well. V and J are TRBV5-6 and TRBJ2-7; possible D gene TRBD1, 6 bases. V was shortened by 4 bases and J by 2 bases, with 10 bases between the two germline ends. This CDR3 is built from 13 residues. Per the germline V gene, CDR1 is SGHDT and CDR2 is YYEEEE. The CDR3 here is CASSPGGTYEQYF. The CDR3 bases are TGTGCCAGCAGCCCTGGGGGCACCTACGAGCAGTACTTC.

This clone was seen more than once but under ten times. The chain couples TRBV18 to TRBJ1-6, with D perhaps TRBD1 (5 bases). The V end lost 2 bases, the J end lost 7 bases, and 6 bases lay between the germline ends. Germline CDR1 and CDR2: KGHSH and LQKENI. CDR3 length equals 13 residues. CDR3 in DNA: TGTGCCAGCTCACCAGGGGGGAATTCACCCCTCCACTTT. Translated: CASSPGGNSPLHF.

The rearrangement joins TRBV5-4 to TRBJ2-6, with D perhaps TRBD1 (6 bases). This CDR3 region has 14 residues. Germline V gives CDR1 SGHNT, CDR2 YYREEE (reference sequence). Trimming shortened V by 5 bases and J by 4 bases, and 10 bases separated the two germline ends. The CDR3 protein is CASRQGSGANVLTF. The CDR3 DNA reads TGTGCCAGCAGACAGGGTTCCGGGGCCAACGTCCTGACTTTC.

This clone has just one count. The chain recombines TRBV27 with TRBJ1-1; D unclear. The CDR3 is made up of 14 amino acids. Germline V gene data show CDR1 as MNHEY and CDR2 as SMNVEV (reference sequence). Trimming pared 6 bases from V and 0 bases from J, leaving 11 bases between. CDR3 loop: CASRYSLMNTEAFF. CDR3 nucleotides: TGTGCCAGCAGGTACAGTCTAATGAACACTGAAGCTTTCTTT.

This chain links TRBV19 with TRBJ1-4; tentatively, D is TRBD1 (5 bases). The CDR3 contains 15 residues. CDR1 LNHDA and CDR2 SQIVND come from the germline V gene (reference sequence). V shed 3 bases and J shed 1 base, with 9 bases lying between them. This CDR3 reads CASSISRGTNEKLFF. The CDR3 DNA is TGTGCCAGTAGTATCTCAAGGGGAACTAATGAAAAACTGTTTTTT.

This clone was picked up a small number of times. At the DNA level, this CDR3 is encoded by other sequences in the same sample as well. The CDR3 DNA reads as TGTGCCAGCAGTGAGAACAGGGACCAAGAGACCCAGTACTTC. Translation gives CASSENRDQETQYF. This chain connects TRBV2 to TRBJ2-5; D is possibly TRBD1 (6 bases). V was cut by 3 bases and J by 0 bases, with 8 bases left in between. The CDR3 has 14 amino acids. Germline CDR1 reads SNHLY; CDR2 reads FYNNEI.

This sequence joins TRBV7-9 and TRBJ1-1, with 9 bases lining up with TRBD1. Germline-derived CDR1 and CDR2 are SEHNR and FQNEAQ (reference sequence). Trimming at V came to 1 base and at J to 6 bases, leaving 3 bases not matched to a gene. CDR3 length: 14 amino acids. The CDR3 loop is CASSLGGTGSEAFF. Written as DNA, the CDR3 is TGTGCCAGCAGCTTAGGAGGGACAGGGTCTGAAGCTTTCTTT.

This clone was observed a handful of times. One end of the junction is discordant with germline, which a read error may explain. The chain uses TRBV5-6 and TRBJ1-1; D might be TRBD1 (5 bases). Germline V gene sequence: CDR1 SGHDT, CDR2 YYEEEE. The CDR3 is made up of 14 amino acids. In nucleotides, the CDR3 is TGTGCCAGCAGCTTAACTCCAGGGTACACTGGAGCTTTCTTT. Its translation: CASSLTPGYTGAFF.

The genes are TRBV5-4 and TRBJ1-1; the D is unclear. V lost 2 bases and J lost 4, with 12 bases in between. Germline CDR1 SGHNT, CDR2 YYREEE (reference sequence). This CDR3 is 14 amino acids long. CDR3 in DNA: TGTGCCAGCAGCTTACCGAGTACAGCCACTGAAGCTTTCTTT. It yields the protein CASSLPSTATEAFF.

The rearrangement joins TRBV5-1 to TRBJ1-2; 9 bases line up with TRBD1. V lost 0 bases, J lost 4 bases, and 19 bases stayed unmatched. Germline V gene lookup returns CDR1 SGHRS and CDR2 YFSETQ. The CDR3 is 20 amino acids. The CDR3 loop is CASSLGSPGTGSLSRYGYTF. In DNA form, the CDR3 reads TGCGCCAGCAGCTTGGGATCCCCCGGGACAGGGAGTCTCTCTCGCTATGGCTACACCTTC.

The chain has TRBV9 and TRBJ2-2; a weak D match, TRBD2 (7 bases). Germline CDR1 reads SGDLS; CDR2 reads YYNGEE. The CDR3 extends over 17 amino acids. The V end was cut by 1 base, the J end by 3 bases, with 16 bases between. The CDR3: CASSVPPGGADTGELFF. Written as DNA, the CDR3 is TGTGCCAGCAGCGTACCCCCTGGGGGGGCGGACACCGGGGAGCTGTTTTTT.

V usage is TRBV7-2 and J usage is TRBJ2-2; 9 nucleotides match TRBD1. Germline V gives CDR1 SGHTA, CDR2 FQGNSA. The V and J ends lost 5 bases and 8 bases, in that order; junction bases with no gene match: 15. This CDR3 is built from 17 residues. This CDR3 is CASSLDPPGQGRGELFF. The CDR3 nucleotides read TGTGCCAGCAGCCTAGATCCCCCGGGACAGGGAAGGGGGGAGCTGTTTTTT.

The CDR3 reads CASTVGFGGSGNTGELFF. As DNA, the CDR3 is TGCGCCAGCACTGTCGGTTTCGGTGGGAGCGGGAACACCGGGGAGCTGTTTTTT. The chain has TRBV5-1 and TRBJ2-2, with D tentatively TRBD2 (5 bases). The CDR3 contains 18 residues. V lost 6 bases, J lost 1 base, and 22 bases lay in between. The germline V gene encodes CDR1 SGHRS and CDR2 YFSETQ.

The CDR3 DNA reads TGTGCCAGCAGCTCCCAGGGGGGGACCCAGTACTTC. It encodes CASSSQGGTQYF. This chain uses TRBV11-2 with TRBJ2-5, with TRBD1 as a possible D gene (7 bases). V dropped 4 bases and J dropped 7 bases, with 10 bases sitting between them. The germline gives CDR1 SGHAT, CDR2 FQNNGV. The CDR3 is made up of 12 amino acids.

The genes are TRBV5-5 and TRBJ1-1, with D maybe TRBD1 (5 bases). The CDR3 length is 14 residues. CDR1 SGHKS and CDR2 YYEKEE come from the germline V gene (reference sequence). V shed 4 bases and J shed 3 bases, with 13 bases lying between them. The CDR3 region is CASSRRDVDTEAFF. The CDR3 nucleotides are TGTGCCAGCAGCCGCAGGGATGTGGACACTGAAGCTTTCTTT.

This clone was found a few times. The chain uses TRBV19 and TRBJ1-2; maybe TRBD1 (5 bases). The CDR3 is 14 amino acids. V was shortened by 3 bases and J by 7 bases, with 15 bases between the two germline ends. Germline values: CDR1 LNHDA, CDR2 SQIVND (reference sequence). The CDR3 reads CASSIGRGGIGYTF. The CDR3 DNA is TGTGCCAGTAGTATCGGGAGGGGCGGTATTGGCTACACCTTC.

The rearrangement joins TRBV2 to TRBJ2-5; tentatively, D is TRBD2 (5 bases). V lost 5 bases, J lost 2 bases, and 9 bases lay in between. CDR3 size: 13 residues. Germline CDR1 SNHLY, CDR2 FYNNEI. CDR3 in amino acids: CASSRLSQETQYF. In DNA, the CDR3 is TGTGCCAGCAGTCGACTATCACAAGAGACCCAGTACTTC. Complete variable domain (other parts from reference TRBV2 and TRBJ2-5): EPEVTQTPSHQVTQMGQEVILRCVPISNHLYFYWYRQILGQKVEFLVSFYNNEISEKSEIFDDQFSVERPDGSNFTLKIRSTKLEDSAMYFCASSRLSQETQYFGPGTRLLVL.

The genes are TRBV5-6 and TRBJ2-7; 7 bases line up with TRBD1. The germline V gene has CDR1 SGHDT and CDR2 YYEEEE. V lost 8 bases, J lost 4 bases, and 9 bases stayed unmatched. The length of the CDR3 is 13 residues. The CDR3 region is CASHRDSKYEQYF. CDR3 nucleotide sequence: TGTGCCAGTCACCGGGACAGTAAATACGAGCAGTACTTC.

The J gene is TRBJ2-7, the V gene TRBV21-1; the table assigns TRBD1, which was not confirmed against the DNA. TRBV21-1 is noted as a pseudogene. This CDR3 region has 14 residues. CDR3 in amino acids: CASSIPDRAYEQYF. CDR3 nucleotides: TGTGCCAGCAGCATCCCTGACAGGGCATATGAGCAGTACTTC.

The chain recombines TRBV7-3 with TRBJ1-1, with D tentatively TRBD1 (5 bases). Germline CDR1 SGHTA, CDR2 FQGTGA. Trimming removed 5 bases from V and 3 bases from J, with 10 bases in between. The CDR3 is made up of 13 amino acids. DNA for the CDR3: TGTGCCAGCAGCCCGCCGGGGGACACTGAAGCTTTCTTT. Translated, it gives CASSPPGDTEAFF.

In its sample, this clone was seen once. This chain uses TRBV7-3 with TRBJ2-2, with D unresolved. Trimming took 6 bases from V and 5 from J, leaving 10 bases between them. Germline CDR1 SGHTA, CDR2 FQGTGA. CDR3 length: 13 residues. CDR3 DNA sequence: TGTGCCAGCAGGGGTGGGCCTACCGGGGAGCTGTTTTTT. Protein product: CASRGGPTGELFF. The full variable domain, its missing parts supplied by reference TRBV7-3 and TRBJ2-2, is GAGVSQTPSNKVTEKGKYVELRCDPISGHTALYWYRQSLGQGPEFLIYFQGTGAADDSGLPNDRFFAVRPEGSVSTLKIQRTERGDSAVYLCASRGGPTGELFFGEGSRLTVL.

V is TRBV6-6 and J is TRBJ1-1; D may be TRBD1 (6 bases). Deletions cut 6 bases from V and 6 bases from J, with 17 bases between. CDR3 length: 14 residues. Germline V lookup: CDR1 MNHNY, CDR2 SVGAGI (reference sequence). CDR3 region: CASRREGGRAEAFF. The CDR3, as DNA: TGTGCCAGCAGGAGGGAGGGGGGGCGCGCTGAAGCTTTCTTT.

The chain has TRBV18 and TRBJ2-7; 8 nucleotides match TRBD2. Germline trimming cut 8 bases from V and 2 bases from J; bases unmatched to any gene: 8. The CDR3 sequence is 14 residues long. The germline gives CDR1 KGHSH, CDR2 LQKENI. The DNA of the CDR3 is TGTGCCAGCACCGCCGGGACTAGGGCCTACGAGCAGTACTTC. This encodes CASTAGTRAYEQYF.

V gene TRBV10-3 combines with J gene TRBJ1-3; tentatively, D is TRBD1 (5 bases). This CDR3 comprises 14 residues. Trimming took 10 bases from V and 3 from J, leaving 16 bases between them. Germline V gene sequence: CDR1 ENHRY, CDR2 SYGVKD. As DNA, the CDR3 is TGTGCCACCAAACCCCAGGGTGATGGAAACACCATATATTTT. Its translation: CATKPQGDGNTIYF.

This clone was picked up a small number of times. The chain uses TRBV6-5 and TRBJ2-7; TRBD1 aligns across 7 bases. V lost 0 bases to trimming and J lost 6 bases; unmatched junction nucleotides: 2. The CDR3 covers 13 residues. Germline lookup yields CDR1 MNHEY and CDR2 SVGAGI. The chain's CDR3 is CASSYSGTVEQYF. Written as DNA, the CDR3 is TGTGCCAGCAGTTACTCGGGGACAGTCGAGCAGTACTTC.

This sequence joins TRBV7-3 and TRBJ1-4; D is possibly TRBD1 (6 bases). Germline CDR1 and CDR2: SGHTA and FQGTGA. Trimming took 5 bases from V and 6 from J, leaving 16 bases between them. The CDR3 extends over 15 amino acids. The DNA of the CDR3 is TGTGCCAGCAGCCTCTCGGGGGCGGGGGATGAAAAACTGTTTTTT. It yields the protein CASSLSGAGDEKLFF.

V and J are TRBV10-1 and TRBJ1-4, with D unresolved. The CDR3 has 19 amino acids. Looked up from germline, CDR1 is WNHNN and CDR2 is SYGVQD (reference sequence). The V end was cut by 0 bases, the J end by 0 bases, with 17 bases between. The CDR3 spells CASSESLKSVLATNEKLFF. CDR3 in DNA: TGCGCCAGCAGTGAGTCGTTAAAGTCCGTACTTGCAACTAATGAAAAACTGTTTTTT.